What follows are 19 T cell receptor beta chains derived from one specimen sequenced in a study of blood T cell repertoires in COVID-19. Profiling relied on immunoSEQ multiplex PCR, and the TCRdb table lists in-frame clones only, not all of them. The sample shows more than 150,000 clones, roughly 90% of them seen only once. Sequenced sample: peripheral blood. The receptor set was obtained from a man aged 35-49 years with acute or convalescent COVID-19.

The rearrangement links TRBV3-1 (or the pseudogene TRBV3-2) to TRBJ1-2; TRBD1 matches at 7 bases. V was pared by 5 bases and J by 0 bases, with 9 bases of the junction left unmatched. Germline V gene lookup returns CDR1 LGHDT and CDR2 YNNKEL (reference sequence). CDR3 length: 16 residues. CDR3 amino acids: CASSSTRDSTNYGYTF. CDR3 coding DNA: TGTGCCAGCAGCTCAACCCGGGACAGCACTAACTATGGCTACACCTTC.

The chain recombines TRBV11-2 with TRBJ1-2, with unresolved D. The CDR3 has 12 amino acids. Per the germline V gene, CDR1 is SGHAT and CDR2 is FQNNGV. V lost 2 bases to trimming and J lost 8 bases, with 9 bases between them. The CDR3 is CASSLRGWGYTF. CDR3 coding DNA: TGTGCCAGCAGCTTACGAGGTTGGGGCTACACCTTC.

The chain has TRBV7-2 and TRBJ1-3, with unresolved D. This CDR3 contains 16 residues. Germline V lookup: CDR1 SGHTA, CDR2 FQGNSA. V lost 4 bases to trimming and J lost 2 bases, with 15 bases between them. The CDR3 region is CASSSRRGITGNTIYF. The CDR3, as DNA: TGTGCCAGCAGCTCAAGGCGGGGTATAACTGGAAACACCATATATTTT. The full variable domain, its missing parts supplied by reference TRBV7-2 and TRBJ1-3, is GAGVSQSPSNKVTEKGKDVELRCDPISGHTALYWYRQSLGQGLEFLIYFQGNSAPDKSGLPSDRFSAERTGGSVSTLTIQRTQQEDSAVYLCASSSRRGITGNTIYFGEGSWLTVV.

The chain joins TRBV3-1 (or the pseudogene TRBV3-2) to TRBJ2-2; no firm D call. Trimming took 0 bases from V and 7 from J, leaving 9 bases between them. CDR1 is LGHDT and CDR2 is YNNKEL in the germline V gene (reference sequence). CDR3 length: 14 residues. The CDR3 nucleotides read TGTGCCAGCAGCCAAGAAGAGCGTAGCGGGGAGCTGTTTTTT. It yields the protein CASSQEERSGELFF.

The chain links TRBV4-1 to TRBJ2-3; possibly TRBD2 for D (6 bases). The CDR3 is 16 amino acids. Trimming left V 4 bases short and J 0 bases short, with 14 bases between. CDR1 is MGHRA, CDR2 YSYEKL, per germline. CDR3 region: CASSRAGLGSTDTQYF. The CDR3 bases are TGCGCCAGCAGCCGAGCGGGTTTGGGTAGCACAGATACGCAGTATTTT.

The CDR3 loop is CASSLVQGDKAEQFF. The DNA for the CDR3 is TGCGCCAGCAGCTTGGTCCAGGGGGATAAGGCTGAGCAGTTCTTC. The chain carries TRBV5-1 and TRBJ2-1, with TRBD1 matching over 7 bases. Germline V lookup: CDR1 SGHRS, CDR2 YFSETQ. The CDR3 covers 15 residues. Trimming removed 0 bases from V and 9 bases from J; junction bases left unmatched: 9.

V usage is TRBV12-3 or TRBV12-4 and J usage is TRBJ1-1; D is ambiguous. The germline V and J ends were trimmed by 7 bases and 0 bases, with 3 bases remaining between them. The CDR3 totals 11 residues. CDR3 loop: CASTLNTEAFF. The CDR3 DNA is TGTGCCAGCACCTTGAACACTGAAGCTTTCTTT.

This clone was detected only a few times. The CDR3 DNA is TGCAGCGGTTCAGACAGGGGGCTGCCTGAAGCTTTCTTT. Translating gives CSGSDRGLPEAFF. The chain links TRBV29-1 to TRBJ1-1, with 10 positions matching TRBD1. The CDR3 covers 13 residues. V trimming: 7 bases; J trimming: 6 bases; junction bases outside the gene matches: 8. Germline V gene sequence: CDR1 SQVTM, CDR2 ANQGSEA. Supplemented by reference TRBV29-1 and TRBJ1-1, the full variable domain reads SAVISQKPSRDICQRGTSLTIQCQVDSQVTMMFWYRQQPGQSLTLIATANQGSEATYESGFVIDKFPISRPNLTFSTLTVSNMSPEDSSIYLCSGSDRGLPEAFFGQGTRLTVV.

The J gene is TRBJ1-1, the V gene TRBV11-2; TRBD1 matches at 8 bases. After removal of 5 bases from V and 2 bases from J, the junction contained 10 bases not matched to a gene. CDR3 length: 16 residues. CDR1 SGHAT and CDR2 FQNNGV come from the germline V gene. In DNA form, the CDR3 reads TGTGCCAGCAGCCTCGACCGGGACAGGCGAAACACTGAAGCTTTCTTT. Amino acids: CASSLDRDRRNTEAFF.

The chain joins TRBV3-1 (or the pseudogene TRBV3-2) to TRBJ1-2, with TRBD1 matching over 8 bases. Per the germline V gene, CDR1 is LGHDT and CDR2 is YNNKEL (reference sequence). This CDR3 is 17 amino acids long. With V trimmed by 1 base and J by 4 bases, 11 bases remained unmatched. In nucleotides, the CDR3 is TGTGCCAGCAGCCAAGTTGGGACAGGAGCGAAACTCTATGGCTACACCTTC. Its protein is CASSQVGTGAKLYGYTF.

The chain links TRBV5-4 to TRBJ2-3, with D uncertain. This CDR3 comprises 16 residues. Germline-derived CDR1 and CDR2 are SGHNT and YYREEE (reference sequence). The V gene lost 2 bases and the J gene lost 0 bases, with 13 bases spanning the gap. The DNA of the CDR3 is TGTGCCAGCAGCTTCCCGAGTTTGTACAGCACAGATACGCAGTATTTT. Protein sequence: CASSFPSLYSTDTQYF.

CDR3 region: CASSEPGQGVNEQFF. The CDR3 coding sequence is TGTGCCAGCAGCGAACCGGGACAGGGGGTGAATGAGCAGTTCTTC. The chain recombines TRBV9 with TRBJ2-1, with 11 positions matching TRBD1. V shed 3 bases, J shed 7 bases, and the junction held 6 bases outside the gene matches. Germline V lookup: CDR1 SGDLS, CDR2 YYNGEE. This CDR3 spans 15 amino acids.

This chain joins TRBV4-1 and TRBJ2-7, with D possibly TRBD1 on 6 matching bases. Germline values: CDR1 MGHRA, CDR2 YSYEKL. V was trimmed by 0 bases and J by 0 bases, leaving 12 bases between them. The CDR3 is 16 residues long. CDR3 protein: CASSQDLAGASYEQYF. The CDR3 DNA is TGCGCCAGCAGCCAAGATCTGGCAGGGGCCTCCTACGAGCAGTACTTC.

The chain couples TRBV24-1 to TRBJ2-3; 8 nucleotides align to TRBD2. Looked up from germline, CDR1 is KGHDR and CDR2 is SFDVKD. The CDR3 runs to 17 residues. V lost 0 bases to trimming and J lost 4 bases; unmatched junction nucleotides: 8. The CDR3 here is CATSDLRGGGIADTQYF. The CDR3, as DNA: TGTGCCACCAGTGATTTGCGGGGGGGCGGAATCGCAGATACGCAGTATTTT.

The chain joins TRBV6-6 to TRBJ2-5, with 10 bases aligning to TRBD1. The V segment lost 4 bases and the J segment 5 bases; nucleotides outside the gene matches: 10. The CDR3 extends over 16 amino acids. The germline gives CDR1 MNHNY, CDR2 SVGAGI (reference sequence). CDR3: CASSSPGQGRGETQYF. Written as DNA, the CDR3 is TGTGCCAGCAGTTCTCCGGGACAGGGGCGAGGGGAGACCCAGTACTTC.

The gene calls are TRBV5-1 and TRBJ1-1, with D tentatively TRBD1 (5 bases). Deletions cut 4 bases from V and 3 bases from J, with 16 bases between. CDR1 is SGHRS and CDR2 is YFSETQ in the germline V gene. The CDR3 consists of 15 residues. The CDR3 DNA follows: TGCGCCAGCAGCAAGGACAACCCCTTAGACACTGAAGCTTTCTTT. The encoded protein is CASSKDNPLDTEAFF.

CDR3 region: CASSFSHLSSGNTIYF. CDR3 DNA sequence: TGTGCCAGCAGCTTCTCCCATCTTAGCTCTGGAAACACCATATATTTT. The chain links TRBV11-2 to TRBJ1-3; D not resolved. V lost 3 bases to trimming and J lost 0 bases, with 12 bases between them. Per germline, CDR1 SGHAT and CDR2 FQNNGV. The CDR3 is made up of 16 amino acids.

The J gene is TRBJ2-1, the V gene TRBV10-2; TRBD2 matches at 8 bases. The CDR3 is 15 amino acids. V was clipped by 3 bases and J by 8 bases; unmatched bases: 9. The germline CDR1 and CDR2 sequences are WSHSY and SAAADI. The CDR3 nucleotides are TGCGCCAGCAGTGAAGGCGGGGGGAGGGTGGATGAGCAGTTCTTC. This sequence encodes CASSEGGGRVDEQFF.

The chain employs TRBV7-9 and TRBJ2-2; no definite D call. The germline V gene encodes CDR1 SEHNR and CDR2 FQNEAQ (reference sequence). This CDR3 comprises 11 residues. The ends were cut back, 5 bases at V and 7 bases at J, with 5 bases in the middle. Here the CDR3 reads CASSDFGELFF. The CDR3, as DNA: TGTGCCAGCAGCGACTTCGGGGAGCTGTTTTTT. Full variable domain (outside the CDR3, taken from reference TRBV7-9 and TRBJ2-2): DTGVSQNPRHKITKRGQNVTFRCDPISEHNRLYWYRQTLGQGPEFLTYFQNEAQLEKSRLLSDRFSAERPKGSFSTLEIQRTEQGDSAMYLCASSDFGELFFGEGSRLTVL.